One and the same sample provided the 27 T cell receptor beta chains below, sequenced in a study of brain T cells in children with intractable seizures. Assay: immunoSEQ multiplex PCR; the TCRdb copy retains only in-frame clones and omits some. The sample holds roughly 80,000 clones, under 95% seen once. This material consisted of peripheral blood, taken at surgery. These receptor sequences come from a girl under 10 years old with Rasmussen encephalitis and intractable seizures.

This sequence joins TRBV28 and TRBJ1-5; a weak D match, TRBD1 (6 bases). This CDR3 is built from 17 residues. V shed 0 bases and J shed 0 bases, with 12 bases lying between them. Germline V gene lookup returns CDR1 MDHEN and CDR2 SYDVKM. The CDR3 protein is CASSLWGGGTSNQPQHF. The CDR3 coding sequence is TGTGCCAGCAGTTTATGGGGAGGGGGGACTAGCAATCAGCCCCAGCATTTT.

The gene calls are TRBV4-1 and TRBJ1-4; a weak D match, TRBD1 (5 bases). Trimming took off 3 bases at V and 5 bases at J, with 13 bases between the two ends. The CDR3 length is 15 residues. The germline CDR1 and CDR2 sequences are MGHRA and YSYEKL. The chain's CDR3 is CASSHGAALNEKLFF. The CDR3, as DNA: TGCGCCAGCAGCCACGGGGCAGCCTTGAATGAAAAACTGTTTTTT.

The V call is TRBV4-1, the J call TRBJ1-4; TRBD1 is a possible D gene (5 bases). V lost 1 base and J lost 8, with 20 bases in between. The CDR3 covers 17 residues. Germline V gene sequence: CDR1 MGHRA, CDR2 YSYEKL. CDR3 nucleotides: TGCGCCAGCAGCCAAGTAAATTATGGGGGGACGGACGAAAAACTGTTTTTT. Protein: CASSQVNYGGTDEKLFF.

The rearrangement links TRBV7-6 to TRBJ2-5; tentative D call: TRBD2 (5 bases). The germline V gene has CDR1 SGHVS and CDR2 FNYEAQ. This CDR3 region has 16 residues. V shed 5 bases and J shed 1 base, with 17 bases lying between them. DNA for the CDR3: TGTGCCAGCAGCCCGAGAGGGCAGTTCCTCCAAGAGACCCAGTACTTC. Encoded protein: CASSPRGQFLQETQYF.

This sequence joins TRBV4-1 and TRBJ2-1; a possible D gene is TRBD1 (5 bases). Germline V gives CDR1 MGHRA, CDR2 YSYEKL. The CDR3 covers 15 residues. V was trimmed by 0 bases and J by 8 bases, leaving 14 bases between them. CDR3 region: CASSQEGLWGYEQFF. CDR3 DNA: TGCGCCAGCAGCCAAGAAGGCCTTTGGGGCTATGAGCAGTTCTTC.

The chain couples TRBV5-6 to TRBJ2-5; the D gene is possibly TRBD2 (6 bases). The CDR3 is made up of 13 amino acids. With 2 bases removed from V and 5 bases from J, the gap between germline ends came to 10 bases. From germline, CDR1 is SGHDT and CDR2 YYEEEE. CDR3 nucleotide sequence: TGTGCCAGCAGCTTCGCTAGCGCGGAGACCCAGTACTTC. Protein product: CASSFASAETQYF.

J is TRBJ2-5 and V is TRBV7-6; a weak D match, TRBD1 (5 bases). V shed 5 bases and J shed 5 bases, with 21 bases lying between them. Germline CDR1 and CDR2: SGHVS and FNYEAQ. This CDR3 region has 16 residues. In nucleotides, the CDR3 is TGTGCCAGCAGCCATAGCCCGCTGGGGCGCAGGGAGACCCAGTACTTC. Its translation is CASSHSPLGRRETQYF.

The chain recombines TRBV28 with TRBJ2-1; no clear D. The CDR3 totals 11 residues. The V gene lost 3 bases and the J gene lost 8 bases, with 5 bases spanning the gap. The germline V gene has CDR1 MDHEN and CDR2 SYDVKM. The CDR3: CASSFGDEQFF. DNA of the CDR3: TGTGCCAGCAGTTTTGGCGATGAGCAGTTCTTC.

The rearrangement links TRBV2 to TRBJ2-1; D gene ambiguous. CDR1 is SNHLY and CDR2 is FYNNEI in the germline V gene. The CDR3 contains 12 residues. Trimming took 6 bases from V and 6 from J, leaving 9 bases between them. CDR3: CASRTFSNEQFF. CDR3 nucleotide sequence: TGTGCCAGCAGAACCTTCTCCAATGAGCAGTTCTTC.

The genes are TRBV11-2 and TRBJ2-5, with 8 bases fitting TRBD2. The CDR3 consists of 15 residues. CDR1 SGHAT and CDR2 FQNNGV come from the germline V gene. V gave up 2 bases and J gave up 4 bases; unmatched junction bases: 6. The CDR3 DNA sequence: TGTGCCAGCAGCTTAACCCCTAGCGGGCGAGAGACCCAGTACTTC. It is translated as CASSLTPSGRETQYF.

The rearrangement joins TRBV11-3 to TRBJ2-3; D not resolved. The V gene's germline CDR1 is SGHNT and CDR2 YENEEA. Trimming pared 5 bases from V and 2 bases from J, leaving 2 bases between. The CDR3 loop spans 11 amino acids. The CDR3 spells CASSDTDTQYF. CDR3 nucleotides: TGTGCCAGCAGCGACACAGATACGCAGTATTTT.

V usage is TRBV2 and J usage is TRBJ1-1, with TRBD1 identical over 7 bases. Germline V gives CDR1 SNHLY, CDR2 FYNNEI. The CDR3 length is 13 residues. With V trimmed by 7 bases and J by 4 bases, 6 bases remained unmatched. The chain's CDR3 is CASKRGLGTEAFF. CDR3 in DNA: TGTGCCAGCAAAAGGGGGCTGGGCACTGAAGCTTTCTTT.

This clone was found once. The chain couples TRBV3-1 (or the pseudogene TRBV3-2) to TRBJ2-1; D is unresolved. Trimming removed 1 base from V and 2 bases from J, with 9 bases in between. The CDR3 is made up of 15 amino acids. Germline CDR1 and CDR2: LGHDT and YNNKEL (reference sequence). CDR3 coding DNA: TGTGCCAGCAGCCAAGGCCTAGTCCCCTACAATGAGCAGTTCTTC. Encoded protein: CASSQGLVPYNEQFF.

In DNA form, the CDR3 reads TGTGCCAGCAGTTACATGCAGGGGGACTATGGCTACACCTTC. Its translation: CASSYMQGDYGYTF. The chain links TRBV6-5 to TRBJ1-2, with 7 bases identical to TRBD1. The length of the CDR3 is 14 residues. V shed 2 bases and J 3 bases; nucleotides not matched to a gene: 3. CDR1 and CDR2 (germline): MNHEY, SVGAGI.

The V and J genes are TRBV9 and TRBJ2-7; 13 bases align to TRBD2. Trimming cost V 3 bases and J 3 bases; bases outside gene matches: 6. The CDR3 consists of 16 residues. Per the germline V gene, CDR1 is SGDLS and CDR2 is YYNGEE. The CDR3 is CASSAGTSGNLYEQYF. DNA of the CDR3: TGTGCCAGCAGCGCCGGGACTAGCGGGAATCTCTACGAGCAGTACTTC.

The chain uses TRBV13 and TRBJ2-5; a possible D gene is TRBD2 (5 bases). The germline gives CDR1 PRHDT, CDR2 FYEKMQ (reference sequence). The ends were cut back, 4 bases at V and 3 bases at J, with 9 bases in the middle. This CDR3 has 13 residues. The CDR3 bases are TGTGCCAGCAGCTCCGGGGAAAAAGAGACCCAGTACTTC. Protein: CASSSGEKETQYF.

In its sample, this clone was seen once. The chain carries TRBV29-1 and TRBJ2-3; D is possibly TRBD2 (6 bases). Between the trimmed V and J ends, which lost 2 bases and 4 bases, there was a span of 25 bases. Germline assignment: CDR1 SQVTM and CDR2 ANQGSEA. The CDR3 runs 18 residues. CDR3 coding DNA: TGCAGCGTTGAAATAGTTGGGGAGGTAGGGGTGATGGCAGATACGCAGTATTTT. Its translation is CSVEIVGEVGVMADTQYF.

V is TRBV28 and J is TRBJ2-2; D might be TRBD1 (5 bases). Germline V gene sequence: CDR1 MDHEN, CDR2 SYDVKM. Trimming left V 5 bases short and J 3 bases short, with 16 bases between. CDR3 length: 16 amino acids. Written as DNA, the CDR3 is TGTGCCAGCAGTCACTCCGACAGTTATTACACCGGGGAGCTGTTTTTT. Translating gives CASSHSDSYYTGELFF.

The chain is built from TRBV15 and TRBJ1-6, with a weak D call TRBD1 (5 bases). V was cut by 2 bases and J by 6 bases, with 17 bases left in between. CDR1 and CDR2 from the germline V gene are LNHNV and YYDKDF (reference sequence). The CDR3 loop spans 17 amino acids. The CDR3: CATSRLGEGGVNSPLHF. In DNA form, the CDR3 reads TGTGCCACCAGCAGACTAGGGGAAGGAGGGGTTAATTCACCCCTCCACTTT.

This clone was counted a single time. The V and J genes are TRBV28 and TRBJ1-1; no definite D call. With 5 bases removed from V and 2 bases from J, the gap between germline ends came to 15 bases. The CDR3 runs 15 residues. Germline assignment: CDR1 MDHEN and CDR2 SYDVKM. CDR3 residues: CASSPITGDNTEAFF. CDR3 nucleotides: TGTGCCAGCAGTCCTATTACGGGTGATAACACTGAAGCTTTCTTT.

The chain couples TRBV28 to TRBJ1-5; the D gene is possibly TRBD1 (5 bases). The CDR3 has 18 amino acids. Germline lookup yields CDR1 MDHEN and CDR2 SYDVKM. V lost 2 bases and J 1 base, leaving 18 bases between the germline ends. CDR3 DNA: TGTGCCAGCAGTTTAGGCCGGGGGGGGAAAAGGAGCAATCAGCCCCAGCATTTT. This translates into CASSLGRGGKRSNQPQHF.

The V gene is TRBV28, the J gene TRBJ1-2; TRBD1 agrees at 8 bases. Germline-derived CDR1 and CDR2 are MDHEN and SYDVKM. The CDR3 is made up of 12 amino acids. The V gene end was trimmed by 11 bases and the J gene end by 6 bases; junction bases not matched to a gene: 8. CDR3 coding DNA: TGTGCCTCAGGGGGCAGTCCACATGGCTACACCTTC. This codes for CASGGSPHGYTF.

CDR3 sequence: CASSYRHYEQYF. Written as DNA, the CDR3 is TGTGCCAGCAGTTACCGTCACTACGAGCAGTACTTC. This chain uses TRBV6-6 with TRBJ2-7; D is ambiguous. Germline assignment: CDR1 MNHNY and CDR2 SVGAGI (reference sequence). This CDR3 contains 12 residues. V lost 2 bases and J 3 bases, leaving 5 bases between the germline ends.

This clone was found once. This chain links TRBV6-5 with TRBJ2-7; no reliable D call. The CDR3 length is 14 residues. The germline V gene has CDR1 MNHEY and CDR2 SVGAGI. V dropped 6 bases and J dropped 7 bases, with 19 bases sitting between them. Here the CDR3 reads CASSRSSSQIEQYF. CDR3 DNA sequence: TGTGCCAGCAGCAGGAGCTCCTCACAAATAGAGCAGTACTTC.

This clone was found a few times. This chain joins TRBV10-3 and TRBJ1-1, with a weak D call TRBD1 (6 bases). CDR1 and CDR2 from the germline V gene are ENHRY and SYGVKD. V was pared by 11 bases and J by 1 base, with 11 bases between. The CDR3 runs 12 residues. The CDR3 loop is CAYRGGNTEAFF. CDR3 nucleotides: TGTGCCTATCGAGGGGGGAACACTGAAGCTTTCTTT.

The rearrangement uses TRBV6-4 and TRBJ2-2; TRBD2 matches 11 bases. Germline lookup yields CDR1 MRHNA and CDR2 SNTAGT. CDR3 length: 17 amino acids. The J segment lost 7 bases and the V segment lost 3 bases, leaving 10 bases of the junction unmatched. The DNA for the CDR3 is TGTGCCAGCAGTGAGCCCCAGACTAGCGGGAAGGTCGGGGAGCTGTTTTTT. This codes for CASSEPQTSGKVGELFF.

V usage is TRBV6-1 and J usage is TRBJ1-2, with D possibly matching TRBD1 (5 bases). The V gene's germline CDR1 is MNHNS and CDR2 SASEGT. This CDR3 comprises 13 residues. V lost 3 bases and J lost 8, with 13 bases in between. The CDR3, as DNA: TGTGCCAGCAGTGACAGGGACTGGGGGGGCTACACCTTC. Translated: CASSDRDWGGYTF.